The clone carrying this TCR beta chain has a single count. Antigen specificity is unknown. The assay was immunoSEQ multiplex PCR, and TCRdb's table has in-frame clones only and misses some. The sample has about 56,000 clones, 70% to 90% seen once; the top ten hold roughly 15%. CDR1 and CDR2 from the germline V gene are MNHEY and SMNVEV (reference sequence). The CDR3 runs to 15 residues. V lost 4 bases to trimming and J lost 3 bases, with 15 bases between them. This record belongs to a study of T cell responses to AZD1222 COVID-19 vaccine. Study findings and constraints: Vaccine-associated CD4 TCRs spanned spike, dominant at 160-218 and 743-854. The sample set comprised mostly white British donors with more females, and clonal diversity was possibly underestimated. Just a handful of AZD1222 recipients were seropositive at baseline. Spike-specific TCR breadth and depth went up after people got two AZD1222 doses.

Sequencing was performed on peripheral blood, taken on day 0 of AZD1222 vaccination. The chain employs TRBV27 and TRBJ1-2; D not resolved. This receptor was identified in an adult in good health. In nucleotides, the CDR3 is TGTGCCAGCAGTTATCACCCCCCCCGGGACTATGGCTACACCTTC. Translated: CASSYHPPRDYGYTF.